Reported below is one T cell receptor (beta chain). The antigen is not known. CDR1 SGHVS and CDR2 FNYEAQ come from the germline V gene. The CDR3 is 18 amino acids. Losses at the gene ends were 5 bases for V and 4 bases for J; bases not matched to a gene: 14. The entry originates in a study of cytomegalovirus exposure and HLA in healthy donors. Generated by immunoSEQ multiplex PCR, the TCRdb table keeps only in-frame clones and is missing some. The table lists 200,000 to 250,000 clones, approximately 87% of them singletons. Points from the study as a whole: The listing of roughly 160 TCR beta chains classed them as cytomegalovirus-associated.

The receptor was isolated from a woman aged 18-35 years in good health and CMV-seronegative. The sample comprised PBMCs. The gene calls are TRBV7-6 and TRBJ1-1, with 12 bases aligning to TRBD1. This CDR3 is CASSPLVRDRGLGTEAFF. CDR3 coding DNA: TGTGCCAGCAGCCCCTTGGTCCGGGACAGGGGGCTTGGCACTGAAGCTTTCTTT.